The rows below give T cell receptor beta chains drawn from one sample of a study of shared clonotypes between healthy human individuals. Assay: immunoSEQ multiplex PCR; the TCRdb copy retains only in-frame clones and omits some. The sample includes around 2.5 million clones, roughly 93% of them seen just once. Sequenced sample: naive CD4+ T cells from PBMCs. The receptors were sampled from a man between 18 and 29 years old in good health. Some clones in this sample may be carry-over from other donors' samples. The CDR3 runs from the conserved cysteine through the conserved F or W. A D gene is named only where the DNA matches it firmly. Part of the rows lack a size; the others show once, few, many or a class for expanded clones.

abundance	j_gene	v_gene	len	d_gene	CDR3nt	CDR3aa
NA	TRBJ1-1	TRBV29-1	12	NA	TGCAGCGTTGAGCCAGCGAACACTGAAGCTTTCTTT	CSVEPANTEAFF
NA	TRBJ1-1	TRBV30	11	NA	TGTGCCTCGGAACAGAACACTGAAGCTTTCTTT	CASEQNTEAFF
NA	TRBJ2-7	TRBV6-6	14	TRBD1	TGTGCCAGCAGTTACCCCGGACAGGGGGACGAGCAGTACTTC	CASSYPGQGDEQYF
once	TRBJ1-1	TRBV7-9	14	NA	TGTGCCAGCAGCTTACAACGGGCCCCGCCTGAAGCTTTCTTT	CASSLQRAPPEAFF
NA	TRBJ2-5	TRBV7-3	13	NA	TGTGCCAGCAGCTCCCCAGGCGGCGAGACCCAGTACTTC	CASSSPGGETQYF
NA	TRBJ2-7	TRBV28	12	NA	TGTGCCAGCAGTTTATGGGGGGCTAAGCAGTACTTC	CASSLWGAKQYF
NA	TRBJ2-1	TRBV29-1	14	TRBD2	TGCAGCGCCGCCGGGACTAGTTTGGTTGGTGAGCAGTTCTTC	CSAAGTSLVGEQFF
NA	TRBJ1-2	TRBV5-4	14	NA	TGTGCCAGCAGCTCGCTGACAGGACCCTATGGCTACACCTTC	CASSSLTGPYGYTF
NA	TRBJ1-3	TRBV5-1	14	NA	TGCGCCAGCAGCTTGGCAGGGTCCGGAAACACCATATATTTT	CASSLAGSGNTIYF
NA	TRBJ1-2	TRBV5-1	14	NA	TGCGCCAGCAGCGAAGCCGGGCCACCCTATGGCTACACCTTC	CASSEAGPPYGYTF
NA	TRBJ2-2	TRBV5-4	13	NA	TGTGCCAGCAGCCCGATGAATGTTGGGGAGCTGTTTTTT	CASSPMNVGELFF
NA	TRBJ2-7	TRBV4-3	13	NA	TGCGCCAGCAGCCAAGATTCTAGATACGAGCAGTACTTC	CASSQDSRYEQYF
NA	TRBJ2-2	TRBV9	15	NA	TGTGCCAGCAGCGTAAGCTCTAGGACGGTCGGGGAGCTGTTTTTT	CASSVSSRTVGELFF
NA	TRBJ1-3	TRBV19	12	NA	TGTGCCAGTGGAGAGAGAGGAAACACCATATATTTT	CASGERGNTIYF
NA	TRBJ1-2	TRBV7-6	13	TRBD1	TGTGCCAGCAGCTTACGACAGGGGGATGGCTACACCTTC	CASSLRQGDGYTF
NA	TRBJ2-1	TRBV5-1	14	NA	TGCGCCAGCAGCTTGGCGGAGGGAATAAATGAGCAGTTCTTC	CASSLAEGINEQFF
NA	TRBJ1-2	TRBV6-5	15	NA	TGTGCCAGCAGTTACTCGGGGCAGGGGTACTATGGCTACACCTTC	CASSYSGQGYYGYTF
NA	TRBJ1-2	TRBV5-1	15	TRBD1	TGCGCCAGCAGCTTGGCCGACAGGGGAGCGTATGGCTACACCTTC	CASSLADRGAYGYTF
NA	TRBJ2-1	TRBV6-1	18	TRBD2	TGTGCCAGCAGTGGGGGACTAGCGGGAGTCCCCTCCTACAATGAGCAGTTCTTC	CASSGGLAGVPSYNEQFF
NA	TRBJ2-7	TRBV6-1	14	TRBD2	TGTGCCAGCAGTGAATCTAGCGGGAGGTACGAGCAGTACTTC	CASSESSGRYEQYF
NA	TRBJ2-7	TRBV5-1	15	NA	TGCGCCAGCAGCCCCCAAGGGGGTTCCTCCTACGAGCAGTACTTC	CASSPQGGSSYEQYF
NA	TRBJ2-7	TRBV27	14	TRBD1	TGTGCCAGCAGTAGGACAGGGGGATCCTACGAGCAGTACTTC	CASSRTGGSYEQYF
NA	TRBJ2-2	TRBV28	15	NA	TGTGCCAGCAGGATAGGGGACACGGTTATCGGGGAGCTGTTTTTT	CASRIGDTVIGELFF
NA	TRBJ1-2	TRBV18	14	NA	TGTGCCAGCTCACCATCGGCGAGCAACTATGGCTACACCTTC	CASSPSASNYGYTF
NA	TRBJ2-5	TRBV6-5	13	TRBD1	TGTGCCAGCAGTGGACAGGGTTCAGAGACCCAGTACTTC	CASSGQGSETQYF
NA	TRBJ2-1	TRBV28	12	NA	TGTGCCAGCAGTTTAATCAGGGCTGAGCAGTTCTTC	CASSLIRAEQFF
NA	TRBJ2-7	TRBV18	14	NA	TGTGCCAGCTCACCGTCCCGGGACGGCTACGAGCAGTACTTC	CASSPSRDGYEQYF
NA	TRBJ2-7	TRBV5-1	15	TRBD1	TGCGCCAGCAGCTTGGCTGGACAGGGGACCCACGAGCAGTACTTC	CASSLAGQGTHEQYF
NA	TRBJ2-3	TRBV5-4	16	NA	TGTGCCAGCAGCTTGGGACAGCCCCTTCCCACGGATACGCAGTATTTT	CASSLGQPLPTDTQYF
once	TRBJ2-3	TRBV7-6	15	NA	TGTGCCAGCAGCCTTATCGGACGGCTCTTCGATACGCAGTATTTT	CASSLIGRLFDTQYF
NA	TRBJ2-7	TRBV4-2	18	TRBD2	TGTGCCAGCAGCCACGTGACTAGCGGGAGGGGGGGATTCTACGAGCAGTACTTC	CASSHVTSGRGGFYEQYF
NA	TRBJ1-2	TRBV28	14	NA	TGTGCCAGCAGTCCCGGGGCCTCTAACTATGGCTACACCTTC	CASSPGASNYGYTF
NA	TRBJ2-3	TRBV11-3	13	NA	TGTGCCAGCAGCCTAACACACACAGATACGCAGTATTTT	CASSLTHTDTQYF
NA	TRBJ2-7	TRBV11-2	16	TRBD2	TGTGCCAGCAGCCCACTTCCCGGGAGGGTAACCTACGAGCAGTACTTC	CASSPLPGRVTYEQYF